This is a list of T cell receptor beta chains from one sample in a study of T and B cells in COVID-19 patients. Each CDR3 protein gets one entry after TCRdb re-called the multiplex PCR reads with MiXCR. In the table there are about 14,000 distinct CDR3 sequences, less than 35% of which are singletons. The sample consisted of blood. These receptors were collected from a human donor who had recovered from COVID-19. CDR3s include the opening cysteine and the closing phenylalanine or tryptophan. The D gene is left open where the match is weak. Size is stated for part of the rows, as once, few or many counts, or as a class when the clone is expanded.

cdr3_aa: CASSPQGAYYGYTF
cdr3_nt: TGTGCCAGCAGTCCACAGGGGGCCTACTATGGCTACACCTTC
d_call: TRBD1
j_call: TRBJ1-2
v_call: TRBV28
clone_size: .

cdr3_aa: CAWRKGRSYEQYF
cdr3_nt: TGTGCCTGGAGGAAGGGCCGCTCCTACGAGCAGTACTTC
d_call: .
j_call: TRBJ2-7
v_call: TRBV30
clone_size: few

cdr3_aa: CAITLLQGGGTDTQYF
cdr3_nt: TGTGCCATCACCCTCCTCCAGGGGGGAGGCACAGATACGCAGTATTTT
d_call: .
j_call: TRBJ2-3
v_call: TRBV24-1
clone_size: .

cdr3_aa: CASTDRADTIYF
cdr3_nt: TGTGCCAGCACTGACAGGGCGGACACCATATATTTT
d_call: TRBD1
j_call: TRBJ1-3
v_call: TRBV27
clone_size: .

cdr3_aa: CARSPQPLYEQYF
cdr3_nt: TGTGCCCGGAGTCCTCAACCCCTCTACGAGCAGTACTTC
d_call: .
j_call: TRBJ2-7
v_call: TRBV30
clone_size: .

cdr3_aa: CASSEGDEGAADTQYF
cdr3_nt: TGTGCCAGCAGTGAAGGGGATGAGGGAGCGGCAGATACGCAGTATTTT
d_call: .
j_call: TRBJ2-3
v_call: TRBV6-1
clone_size: many

cdr3_aa: CASPKEQGYEQYF
cdr3_nt: TGTGCCAGCCCGAAAGAACAGGGCTACGAGCAGTACTTC
d_call: .
j_call: TRBJ2-7
v_call: TRBV19
clone_size: medium-sized

cdr3_aa: CASSYRREGGTGELFF
cdr3_nt: TGTGCCAGCAGTTACAGGCGGGAGGGCGGCACCGGGGAGCTGTTTTTT
d_call: TRBD2
j_call: TRBJ2-2
v_call: TRBV6-5
clone_size: few

cdr3_aa: CASSLELAVYEQYF
cdr3_nt: TGTGCCAGCAGCTTGGAATTAGCGGTATACGAGCAGTACTTC
d_call: .
j_call: TRBJ2-7
v_call: TRBV5-5
clone_size: few

cdr3_aa: CATSDPRTPYEQYF
cdr3_nt: TGTGCCACCAGTGATCCTAGGACCCCCTACGAGCAGTACTTC
d_call: .
j_call: TRBJ2-7
v_call: TRBV24-1
clone_size: .

cdr3_aa: CASSLGRGGRSNYGYTF
cdr3_nt: TGTGCCAGCAGCTTGGGGCGCGGGGGGCGATCTAACTATGGCTACACCTTC
d_call: .
j_call: TRBJ1-2
v_call: TRBV5-6
clone_size: .

cdr3_aa: CASSSNQGAQSYEQYF
cdr3_nt: TGTGCCAGCAGCTCAAATCAGGGGGCTCAGTCCTACGAGCAGTACTTC
d_call: TRBD1
j_call: TRBJ2-7
v_call: TRBV5-6
clone_size: .

cdr3_aa: CSARPPTGLAGYEQYF
cdr3_nt: TGCAGTGCTAGACCACCGACCGGACTAGCGGGATACGAGCAGTACTTC
d_call: TRBD2
j_call: TRBJ2-7
v_call: TRBV20-1
clone_size: .

cdr3_aa: CASSLTLDYGYTF
cdr3_nt: TGTGCCAGCAGTTTAACTCTAGACTATGGCTACACCTTC
d_call: .
j_call: TRBJ1-2
v_call: TRBV12-3/TRBV12-4
clone_size: .

cdr3_aa: CSARDRAGLAYEQYF
cdr3_nt: TGCAGTGCTAGAGATAGGGCAGGTCTAGCCTACGAGCAGTACTTC
d_call: .
j_call: TRBJ2-7
v_call: TRBV20-1
clone_size: .

cdr3_aa: CASSLEGPVPSYNEQFF
cdr3_nt: TGTGCCAGCAGTTTAGAGGGCCCTGTTCCCTCCTACAATGAGCAGTTCTTC
d_call: .
j_call: TRBJ2-1
v_call: TRBV27
clone_size: medium-sized

cdr3_aa: CASSLDRSLGSQHF
cdr3_nt: TGTGCCAGCTCACTGGACAGGTCCTTGGGGTCCCAGCATTTT
d_call: TRBD1
j_call: TRBJ1-5
v_call: TRBV18
clone_size: few

cdr3_aa: CASSFIRSYNSPLHF
cdr3_nt: TGTGCCAGCAGTTTTATTCGGTCCTATAATTCACCCCTCCACTTT
d_call: .
j_call: TRBJ1-6
v_call: TRBV27
clone_size: .

cdr3_aa: CASNELAGNAGELFF
cdr3_nt: TGTGCCAGCAACGAACTAGCGGGAAACGCCGGGGAGCTGTTTTTT
d_call: TRBD2
j_call: TRBJ2-2
v_call: TRBV6-5
clone_size: medium-sized

cdr3_aa: CASSLGVGRRVIDEQYF
cdr3_nt: TGTGCCAGCAGCTTGGGGGTTGGGCGCAGGGTCATCGACGAGCAGTACTTC
d_call: .
j_call: TRBJ2-7
v_call: TRBV5-4
clone_size: few

cdr3_aa: CSARDDRTQYF
cdr3_nt: TGCAGTGCTAGAGATGATCGTACGCAGTATTTT
d_call: .
j_call: TRBJ2-3
v_call: TRBV20-1
clone_size: .

cdr3_aa: CASSAPKSGGEYTQYF
cdr3_nt: TGTGCCAGCAGCGCCCCCAAAAGCGGGGGGGAATATACGCAGTATTTT
d_call: TRBD2
j_call: TRBJ2-3
v_call: TRBV6-6
clone_size: .

cdr3_aa: CASLQAGTGTHNEQFF
cdr3_nt: TGTGCCAGCCTCCAGGCCGGGACAGGCACCCACAATGAGCAGTTCTTC
d_call: TRBD1
j_call: TRBJ2-1
v_call: TRBV6-2/TRBV6-3
clone_size: few

cdr3_aa: CASSRPRNEQFF
cdr3_nt: TGTGCCAGCAGCAGGCCTCGGAATGAGCAGTTCTTC
d_call: .
j_call: TRBJ2-1
v_call: TRBV6-5
clone_size: .

cdr3_aa: CASSSRMTGELFF
cdr3_nt: TGTGCCAGCAGCTCGAGAATGACCGGGGAGCTGTTTTTT
d_call: .
j_call: TRBJ2-2
v_call: TRBV7-9
clone_size: few

cdr3_aa: CASSIDVSSYNEQFF
cdr3_nt: TGTGCCAGCAGCATAGACGTTAGCTCCTACAATGAGCAGTTCTTC
d_call: .
j_call: TRBJ2-1
v_call: TRBV7-2
clone_size: few

cdr3_aa: CASKTIQTGMTEAFF
cdr3_nt: TGTGCCAGCAAGACTATTCAGACAGGGATGACTGAAGCTTTCTTT
d_call: TRBD1
j_call: TRBJ1-1
v_call: TRBV12-3/TRBV12-4
clone_size: .

cdr3_aa: CASSQGGHQPQHF
cdr3_nt: TGTGCCAGCAGCCAGGGGGGCCACCAGCCCCAGCATTTT
d_call: TRBD1
j_call: TRBJ1-5
v_call: TRBV12-3/TRBV12-4
clone_size: many

cdr3_aa: CSAKAGVETQYF
cdr3_nt: TGCAGTGCAAAAGCGGGGGTGGAGACCCAGTACTTC
d_call: TRBD2
j_call: TRBJ2-5
v_call: TRBV20-1
clone_size: few

cdr3_aa: CASSRREGFGYNSPLHF
cdr3_nt: TGTGCCAGTAGTCGAAGGGAGGGATTCGGCTATAATTCACCCCTCCACTTT
d_call: .
j_call: TRBJ1-6
v_call: TRBV19
clone_size: medium-sized